What follows are 24 T cell receptor beta chains derived from one specimen sequenced in a study of PD-1 blockade in classical Hodgkin lymphoma. Sequencing was performed with immunoSEQ multiplex PCR; in TCRdb, only in-frame clones are kept and a portion is missing. Found here are almost 15,000 clones, around nine tenths of them singletons; the top ten hold less than 20%. The sample's time point: cycle 4 day 1 (C4D1), after 6 weeks of nivolumab. Brentuximab vedotin exposure varied, and every patient relapsed after autologous stem cell transplantation. Magnetic negative selection isolated CD8+ T cells from thawed PBMCs. The specimen comprised CD8+ T cells from blood, sampled before the fourth cycle of nivolumab. These receptors originate from a human donor with classical Hodgkin lymphoma.

The chain combines TRBV2 with TRBJ2-5; 7 nucleotides match TRBD1. Judging by the DNA end, TRBJ2-7 fits better; the J call may be wrong. The CDR3 has 13 amino acids. The germline V gene has CDR1 SNHLY and CDR2 FYNNEI. The CDR3: CASRGQVDYEQYF. As DNA, the CDR3 is TGTGCCAGCAGAGGACAGGTTGACTACGAGCAGTACTTC.

This sequence joins TRBV7-9 and TRBJ2-7; TRBD1 is a possible D gene (6 bases). CDR1 is SEHNR, CDR2 FQNEAQ, per germline (reference sequence). CDR3 size: 14 residues. V shed 5 bases and J shed 2 bases, with 13 bases lying between them. CDR3 loop: CASSPDWDTYEQYF. The CDR3 region has the DNA TGTGCCAGCAGCCCAGACTGGGACACCTACGAGCAGTACTTC.

The genes are TRBV6-5 and TRBJ2-5; D may correspond to TRBD1 or TRBD2 (7 bases each). Per germline, CDR1 MNHEY and CDR2 SVGAGI. V lost 4 bases and J 5 bases, leaving 20 bases between the germline ends. This CDR3 has 16 amino acids. DNA of the CDR3: TGTGCCAGCAGTTCACGACAGGGAGGGTTCGTGGAGACCCAGTACTTC. This encodes CASSSRQGGFVETQYF.

The chain employs TRBV6-5 and TRBJ2-1; weak D call: TRBD2 (5 bases). Germline loops: CDR1 MNHEY, CDR2 SVGAGI. The CDR3 has 15 amino acids. V was clipped by 5 bases and J by 1 base, with 12 bases between them. CDR3 in amino acids: CASSLAPQSYNEQFF. The CDR3 region has the DNA TGTGCCAGCAGTCTAGCCCCACAATCCTACAATGAGCAGTTCTTC.

The V call is TRBV27, the J call TRBJ2-1, with no clear D. From germline, CDR1 is MNHEY and CDR2 SMNVEV (reference sequence). This CDR3 is 12 amino acids long. The ends were cut back, 3 bases at V and 7 bases at J, with 7 bases in the middle. The CDR3 nucleotides are TGTGCCAGCAGTTTTGGAGTAAATGAGCAGTTCTTC. Its protein product is CASSFGVNEQFF.

The chain is built from TRBV28 and TRBJ2-7, with D maybe TRBD1 (6 bases). This CDR3 is built from 14 residues. Trimming took 6 bases from V and 3 from J, leaving 15 bases between them. CDR1 and CDR2 (germline): MDHEN, SYDVKM. The CDR3 DNA follows: TGTGCCAGCAGCCAAAATACAGGGTTCTACGAGCAGTACTTC. As protein: CASSQNTGFYEQYF. The complete variable domain, with remaining parts taken from reference TRBV28 and TRBJ2-7, reads DVKVTQSSRYLVKRTGEKVFLECVQDMDHENMFWYRQDPGLGLRLIYFSYDVKMKEKGDIPEGYSVSREKKERFSLILESASTNQTSMYLCASSQNTGFYEQYFGPGTRLTVT.

The V call is TRBV27, the J call TRBJ2-2; D is undetermined. This CDR3 has 15 amino acids. In germline, CDR1 is MNHEY, CDR2 SMNVEV (reference sequence). The V end was cut by 2 bases, the J end by 5 bases, with 12 bases between. The CDR3 sequence: CASSLLSSATGELFF. The CDR3 nucleotides read TGTGCCAGCAGTTTACTAAGTTCTGCGACCGGGGAGCTGTTTTTT.

CDR3 DNA sequence: TGTGCCAGCAGTTTAGGACTAGCGGGGAACAATGAGCAGTTCTTC. It codes for CASSLGLAGNNEQFF. The chain recombines TRBV27 with TRBJ2-1; 12 bases fit TRBD2. Trimming took 2 bases from V and 5 from J; bases not matched to a gene: 1. This CDR3 comprises 15 residues. Germline values: CDR1 MNHEY, CDR2 SMNVEV (reference sequence).

In this sample, this clone turned up a few times. This chain links TRBV6-1 with TRBJ2-2, with D unresolved. This CDR3 has 14 residues. Trimming stripped 1 base from V and 4 bases from J, with 7 bases between. The germline CDR1 and CDR2 sequences are MNHNS and SASEGT. This chain's CDR3 is CASSEVMGTGELFF. CDR3 coding DNA: TGTGCCAGCAGTGAAGTTATGGGCACCGGGGAGCTGTTTTTT.

The chain carries TRBV28 and TRBJ2-7; 10 nucleotides line up with TRBD1. V dropped 4 bases and J dropped 4; count of bases not matched to a gene: 7. Germline loops: CDR1 MDHEN, CDR2 SYDVKM. The length of the CDR3 is 15 residues. The CDR3 loop reads CASSSPGQGIYEQYF. The CDR3, as DNA: TGTGCCAGCAGTTCCCCGGGACAGGGGATTTACGAGCAGTACTTC. The full variable domain, completed using reference TRBV28 and TRBJ2-7, is DVKVTQSSRYLVKRTGEKVFLECVQDMDHENMFWYRQDPGLGLRLIYFSYDVKMKEKGDIPEGYSVSREKKERFSLILESASTNQTSMYLCASSSPGQGIYEQYFGPGTRLTVT.

The V and J genes are TRBV9 and TRBJ1-2; D not certain. There are 18 residues in the CDR3. CDR1 and CDR2 (germline): SGDLS, YYNGEE. Trimming pared 0 bases from V and 0 bases from J, leaving 18 bases between. CDR3 DNA: TGTGCCAGCAGCGTAGGCGCTACCCCGGAGTTAGCTAACTATGGCTACACCTTC. This sequence encodes CASSVGATPELANYGYTF.

The chain is built from TRBV5-4 and TRBJ1-6; 7 bases map to TRBD1. Germline V lookup: CDR1 SGHNT, CDR2 YYREEE (reference sequence). The CDR3 length is 16 residues. Trimming cost V 4 bases and J 7 bases; bases outside gene matches: 11. The CDR3 reads CASSISRQGLNSPLHF. In nucleotides, the CDR3 is TGTGCCAGCAGCATCTCGCGACAGGGATTAAATTCACCCCTCCACTTT.

This clone was counted a single time. CDR3 nucleotide sequence: TGTGCCAGCAGAGTTGGGGGGTCCCAAGAGACCCAGTACTTC. Encoded protein: CASRVGGSQETQYF. The chain has TRBV27 and TRBJ2-5; D perhaps matches TRBD2 (6 bases). Per germline, CDR1 MNHEY and CDR2 SMNVEV (reference sequence). V lost 6 bases to trimming and J lost 1 base, with 12 bases between them. The CDR3 has 14 residues.

This chain joins TRBV19 and TRBJ2-7; D is possibly TRBD1 or TRBD2 (5 bases each). CDR3 size: 14 residues. V was pared by 6 bases and J by 5 bases, with 17 bases between. Looked up from germline, CDR1 is LNHDA and CDR2 is SQIVND (reference sequence). The CDR3 nucleotides are TGTGCCAGTAGGGTCTCCTTGGGGACCAACGAGCAGTACTTC. It encodes CASRVSLGTNEQYF.

This sequence joins TRBV4-2 and TRBJ2-7; 10 nucleotides agree with TRBD1. After removal of 5 bases from V and 2 bases from J, the junction contained 6 bases not matched to a gene. Germline V gives CDR1 LGHNA, CDR2 YNFKEQ. This CDR3 comprises 15 residues. CDR3 coding DNA: TGTGCCAGCAGCGCGACCGGGACAGGGGCCTACGAGCAGTACTTC. It encodes CASSATGTGAYEQYF.

This clone was detected only once. The rearrangement uses TRBV13 and TRBJ2-2; 12 bases are shared with TRBD2. CDR1 is PRHDT, CDR2 FYEKMQ, per germline (reference sequence). The junction had 11 bases not matched to a gene; V was cut back by 5 bases and J by 4 bases. The CDR3 is 18 amino acids. The CDR3 region is CASSLETSGSGFTGELFF. CDR3 nucleotides: TGTGCCAGCAGCCTTGAGACTAGCGGGAGTGGTTTCACCGGGGAGCTGTTTTTT.

The J gene is TRBJ2-6, the V gene TRBV28; possible D gene TRBD2, 5 bases. CDR1 is MDHEN, CDR2 SYDVKM, per germline. The V end was cut by 6 bases, the J end by 0 bases, with 21 bases between. The CDR3 totals 19 residues. CDR3 amino acids: CASSPYRDQTLSGANVLTF. The CDR3 DNA reads as TGTGCCAGCAGCCCTTACCGGGATCAAACTCTCTCTGGGGCCAACGTCCTGACTTTC.

The gene calls are TRBV28 and TRBJ2-5; D is perhaps TRBD1 (5 bases). The V and J ends lost 3 bases and 5 bases respectively, with 13 bases between them. CDR1 and CDR2 (germline): MDHEN, SYDVKM. The CDR3 consists of 14 residues. The CDR3 nucleotides read TGTGCCAGCAGTTTGAGAACAGGTGTGGAGACCCAGTACTTC. Amino acids: CASSLRTGVETQYF.

The rearrangement links TRBV25-1 to TRBJ2-1; unclear D gene. CDR3 size: 15 residues. Per germline, CDR1 MGHDK and CDR2 SYGVNS. V was clipped by 0 bases and J by 4 bases, with 10 bases between them. The CDR3 reads CASSEYGFLYNEQFF. In DNA, the CDR3 is TGTGCCAGCAGTGAATATGGGTTTCTATACAATGAGCAGTTCTTC.

The chain has TRBV28 and TRBJ1-1, with a weak D call TRBD1 (6 bases). From germline, CDR1 is MDHEN and CDR2 SYDVKM. Trimming left V 3 bases short and J 5 bases short, with 19 bases between. The CDR3 is 16 amino acids. The CDR3 bases are TGTGCCAGCAGTTTTGTCGGCGGGGGGCGCAGGACTGAAGCTTTCTTT. This gives the protein CASSFVGGGRRTEAFF.

This clone has a handful of counts. The V call is TRBV6-5, the J call TRBJ2-7; the match to TRBD1 covers 8 bases. V trimming: 5 bases; J trimming: 0 bases; junction bases outside the gene matches: 6. This CDR3 spans 15 amino acids. The germline V gene has CDR1 MNHEY and CDR2 SVGAGI. The CDR3 is CASSQGAGPSYEQYF. The CDR3 bases are TGTGCCAGCAGTCAGGGGGCAGGGCCCTCCTACGAGCAGTACTTC.

The chain has TRBV27 and TRBJ1-1, with D unresolved. The CDR3 has 13 residues. V dropped 0 bases and J dropped 4 bases, with 6 bases sitting between them. CDR1 and CDR2 (germline): MNHEY, SMNVEV (reference sequence). The CDR3 here is CASSLSSVTEAFF. Written as DNA, the CDR3 is TGTGCCAGCAGTTTATCGAGTGTCACTGAAGCTTTCTTT.

The CDR3 protein is CASSSGTSGRHNEQFF. In DNA, the CDR3 is TGTGCCAGCAGCTCAGGGACTAGCGGGAGGCATAATGAGCAGTTCTTC. The V gene is TRBV7-9, the J gene TRBJ2-1; TRBD2 agrees at 15 bases. The V segment lost 4 bases and the J segment 7 bases; nucleotides outside the gene matches: 5. CDR1 is SEHNR, CDR2 FQNEAQ, per germline (reference sequence). This CDR3 region has 16 residues.

The J gene is TRBJ1-3, the V gene TRBV2; D uncertain. Per germline, CDR1 SNHLY and CDR2 FYNNEI. This CDR3 has 13 residues. V lost 7 bases to trimming and J lost 2 bases, with 9 bases between them. DNA of the CDR3: TGTGCCAGCACCCCCCGGGCTGGAAACACCATATATTTT. It specifies CASTPRAGNTIYF.